This T cell receptor beta chain was identified during a study of cytomegalovirus exposure and HLA in healthy donors. Study conclusions and caveats: Researchers reported that a few CMV-associated chains were confirmed in vitro as CMV antigen-specific. Subsequent analysis of the 120 or so validation repertoires found a tendency for first-cohort TCR clusters to co-occur. High specificity and sensitivity for cytomegalovirus status were reported for the classifier.

This table comes from immunoSEQ multiplex PCR, and its TCRdb copy is limited to in-frame clones, with some not included. The sample consists of some 110,000 clones, around 88% of them appearing once. The validation cohort, a group of over a hundred subjects, included the donors and was separate from the approximately 650-subject first cohort. Trimming took off 1 base at V and 0 bases at J, with 13 bases between the two ends. In germline, CDR1 is SEHNR, CDR2 FQNEAQ (reference sequence). The CDR3 extends over 16 amino acids. About this clone: Its matching antigen is unknown.

The J gene is TRBJ2-7, the V gene TRBV7-9; no clear D. The sequenced sample was PBMCs. This clonotype originated in a man younger than 35 in good health and CMV-seronegative. The CDR3 bases are TGTGCCAGCAGCTTAGGATCGGCAGGCTTCTCCTACGAGCAGTACTTC. Its translation: CASSLGSAGFSYEQYF.